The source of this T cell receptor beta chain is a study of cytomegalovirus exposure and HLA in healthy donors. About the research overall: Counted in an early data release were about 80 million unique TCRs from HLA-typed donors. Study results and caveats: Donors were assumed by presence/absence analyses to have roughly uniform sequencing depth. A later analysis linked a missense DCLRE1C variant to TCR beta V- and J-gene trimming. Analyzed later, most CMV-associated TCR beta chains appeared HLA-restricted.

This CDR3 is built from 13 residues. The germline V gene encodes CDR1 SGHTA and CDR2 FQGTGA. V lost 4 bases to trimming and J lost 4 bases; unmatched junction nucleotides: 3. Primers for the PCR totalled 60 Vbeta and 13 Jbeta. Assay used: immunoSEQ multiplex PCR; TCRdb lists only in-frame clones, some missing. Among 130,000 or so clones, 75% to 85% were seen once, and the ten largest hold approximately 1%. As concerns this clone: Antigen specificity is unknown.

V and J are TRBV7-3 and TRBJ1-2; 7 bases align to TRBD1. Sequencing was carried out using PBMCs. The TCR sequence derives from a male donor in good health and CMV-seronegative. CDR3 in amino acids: CASSSGQAYGYTF. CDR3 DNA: TGTGCCAGCAGCTCCGGACAGGCCTATGGCTACACCTTC.